This T cell receptor (beta chain) derives from a study of blood T cell repertoires in COVID-19 (dated by TCRdb to 2018 to 2021). About the full investigation: Samples from collaborators originated in the United States, Italy and Spain and spanned both the acute and convalescent phases of COVID-19. The prospective study material was composed of cDNA or gDNA derived from T cells, B-cell-depleted T cells, or PBMCs. The dataset comprised deeply sampled blood TCRbeta repertoires from subjects exposed to, actively infected with, or recovered from COVID-19. A freely available public database, intended as a resource for researchers studying the immune response to SARS-CoV-2, is where the repertoires were released. The samples were drawn from two sources: the first 160 participants of the ongoing ImmuneRACE study, and about 1,300 subjects contributed by 6 global collaborators. Sample metadata almost always included a de-identified subject ID, COVID-19 status, age in years and sex. Where HLA class I and class II types were available, the types were taken from metadata supplied by the sample provider, not from assay-based typing.

Whole blood was collected in K2EDTA tubes by collaborating institutions according to the institutions' own protocols. For TCRbeta analysis, collaborator samples were shipped as frozen whole blood, as isolated PBMCs, or as DNA extracted from either sample type. As to this clone: The antigen this receptor binds is unknown. Qualities for individual bases were not recorded, and no much larger clone is one base off.

The junction shows trimming of 9 bases on V and 7 bases on J, and the gene matches do not reach 10 bases of it. CDR1 and CDR2 are read off the germline V gene as MDHEN and SYDVKM. Measured from the cysteine to the phenylalanine, the CDR3 is 15 residues long. The DNA shown is the 45-base CDR3, in frame from base 1. The study at large found these results: The quantity of clinical and demographic metadata differed by source and by participant and was supplied without curation.

The immunoSEQ Assay, a bias-controlled multiplex PCR, was used to amplify TCRbeta CDR3 regions from genomic DNA. The study's own analysis went as follows. The number of nucleated cells in each sample was estimated by amplification of reference gene primers within the assay. To quantify the absolute abundance of each unique TCRbeta CDR3 rearrangement, sequence reads were collapsed and filtered. For each sample, productive Simpson clonality was calculated as the square root of Simpson's diversity index over productive rearrangements. TCRdb obtained this table from immuneACCESS and retained in-frame rearrangements with V and J assigned. These tables miss some clones; where compared with another copy, unresolved V genes account for less than half of the shortfall, and the remainder is unexplained. V and J calls and clone size are those listed in that table; D and trimming were worked out from the DNA. This sample comprises approximately 230,000 clones, about 86% of them detected only once. In total, the top ten clones hold approximately 1.3% of the sample.

The receptor was derived from a man older than 75 with acute or convalescent COVID-19. The chain uses TRBV28 and TRBJ1-6; 9 bases in the middle match TRBD1. Sequenced sample: peripheral blood. CDR3 loop: CASRSPGQGNSPLHF. The nucleotide sequence is given as TGTGCCAGTAGATCTCCGGGACAGGGAAATTCACCCCTCCACTTT.